The clone carrying this TCR beta chain has a count of ten or more. Noted time point: newly diagnosed GD, antithyroid drugs for less than 3 months. PBMC-extracted RNA yielded the TCR library. The germline CDR1 and CDR2 sequences are SGHAT and FQNNGV. Trimming left V 3 bases short and J 5 bases short, with 13 bases between. The CDR3 contains 14 residues. The data belong to a study of regulatory T cells in long-lasting Graves disease. Study as a whole: Antithyroid drugs had been taken by newly diagnosed Graves' patients for under 3 months.

Arm-PCR with iRepertoire HTBI primers amplified the CDR3 regions for these TCR beta libraries. TCRdb re-derived calls from the multiplex PCR reads in MiXCR, one entry per CDR3 protein. The sample shows about 460,000 distinct CDR3 sequences, 14% of them seen only once. The data were also submitted as part of a second study, on T cells in Graves' hyperthyroidism and ophthalmopathy.

The receptor was derived from a woman in her 50s with Graves disease. This chain connects TRBV11-2 to TRBJ2-5; weak D call: TRBD1 (6 bases). Sequences were derived from peripheral blood mononuclear cells (PBMCs), sampled at new diagnosis, from a patient treated with antithyroid drugs. The CDR3 spells CASSFNDRQETQYF. CDR3 DNA sequence: TGTGCCAGCAGCTTCAATGACAGGCAGGAGACCCAGTACTTC.